This T cell receptor beta chain was identified in a study of cytomegalovirus exposure and HLA in healthy donors. A note on this clone: The same CDR3 also results from other DNA sequences found in this sample.

V lost 3 bases, J lost 1 base, and 6 bases lay in between. This CDR3 is 13 amino acids long. From germline, CDR1 is KGHSH and CDR2 LQKENI. A multiplex PCR was run with 60 Vbeta primers and 13 Jbeta primers. Profiled with immunoSEQ multiplex PCR; TCRdb holds only in-frame clones, not every one. This table has 130,000 or so clones, around 84% appearing once. The V and J genes are TRBV18 and TRBJ1-1; D possibly corresponds to TRBD1 (5 bases). This clonotype originated in a woman aged 40-49 years in good health and CMV-seronegative. Sequenced: PBMCs. DNA of the CDR3: TGTGCCAGCTCACCTACAGGGAACACTGAAGCTTTCTTT. Amino acids: CASSPTGNTEAFF. Complete variable domain (other parts from reference TRBV18 and TRBJ1-1): NAGVMQNPRHLVRRRGQEARLRCSPMKGHSHVYWYRQLPEEGLKFMVYLQKENIIDESGMPKERFSAEFPKEGPSILRIQQVVRGDSAAYFCASSPTGNTEAFFGQGTRLTVV.